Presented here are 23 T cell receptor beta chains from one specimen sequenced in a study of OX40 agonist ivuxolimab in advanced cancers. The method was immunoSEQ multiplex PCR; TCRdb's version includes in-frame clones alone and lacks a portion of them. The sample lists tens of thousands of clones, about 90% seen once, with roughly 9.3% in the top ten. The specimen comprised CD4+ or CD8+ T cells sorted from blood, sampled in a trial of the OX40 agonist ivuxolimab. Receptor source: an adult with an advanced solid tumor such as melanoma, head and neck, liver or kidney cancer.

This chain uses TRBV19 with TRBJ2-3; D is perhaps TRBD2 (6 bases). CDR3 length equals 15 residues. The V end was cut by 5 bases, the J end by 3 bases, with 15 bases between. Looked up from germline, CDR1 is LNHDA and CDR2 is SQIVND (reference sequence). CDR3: CASSETPGTTDTQYF. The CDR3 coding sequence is TGTGCCAGTAGTGAGACCCCCGGGACTACAGATACGCAGTATTTT. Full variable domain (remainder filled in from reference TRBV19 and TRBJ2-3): DGGITQSPKYLFRKEGQNVTLSCEQNLNHDAMYWYRQDPGQGLRLIYYSQIVNDFQKGDIAEGYSVSREKKESFPLTVTSAQKNPTAFYLCASSETPGTTDTQYFGPGTRLTVL.

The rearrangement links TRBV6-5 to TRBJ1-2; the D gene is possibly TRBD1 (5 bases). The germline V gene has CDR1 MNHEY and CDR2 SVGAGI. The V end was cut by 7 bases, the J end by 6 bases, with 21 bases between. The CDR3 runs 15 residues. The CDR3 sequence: CASTVLQGEYNGYTF. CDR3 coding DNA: TGTGCCAGCACGGTCCTCCAGGGAGAGTACAATGGCTACACCTTC.

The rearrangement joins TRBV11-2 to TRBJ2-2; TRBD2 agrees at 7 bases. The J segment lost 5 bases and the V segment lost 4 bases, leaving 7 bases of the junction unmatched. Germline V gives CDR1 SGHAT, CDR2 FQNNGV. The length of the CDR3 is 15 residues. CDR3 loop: CASSSPEAGTGELFF. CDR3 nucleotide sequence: TGTGCCAGCAGCTCCCCCGAAGCGGGGACCGGGGAGCTGTTTTTT.

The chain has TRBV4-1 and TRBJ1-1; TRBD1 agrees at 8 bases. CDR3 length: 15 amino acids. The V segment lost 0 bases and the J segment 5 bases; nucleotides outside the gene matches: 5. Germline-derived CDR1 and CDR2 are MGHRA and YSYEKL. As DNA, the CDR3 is TGCGCCAGCAGCCAAGATGACAGGGGAGGGACTGAAGCTTTCTTT. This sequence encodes CASSQDDRGGTEAFF.

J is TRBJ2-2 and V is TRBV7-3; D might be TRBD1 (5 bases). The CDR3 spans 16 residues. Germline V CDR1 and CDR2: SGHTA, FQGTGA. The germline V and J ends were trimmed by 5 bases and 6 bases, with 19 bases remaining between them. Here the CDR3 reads CASSPRASQGAGELFF. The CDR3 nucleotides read TGTGCCAGCAGCCCCCGGGCCTCACAAGGGGCCGGGGAGCTGTTTTTT.

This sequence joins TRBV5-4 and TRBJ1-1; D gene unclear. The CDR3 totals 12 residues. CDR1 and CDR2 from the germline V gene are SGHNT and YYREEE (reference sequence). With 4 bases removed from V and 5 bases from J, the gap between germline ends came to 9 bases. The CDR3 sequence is CASSRAPTEAFF. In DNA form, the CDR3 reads TGTGCCAGCAGCAGGGCCCCGACTGAAGCTTTCTTT.

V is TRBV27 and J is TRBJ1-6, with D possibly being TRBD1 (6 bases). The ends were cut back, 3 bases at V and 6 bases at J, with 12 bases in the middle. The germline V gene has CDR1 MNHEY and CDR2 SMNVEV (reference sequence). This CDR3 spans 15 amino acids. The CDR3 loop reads CASSFRGAGNSPLHF. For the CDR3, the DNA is TGTGCCAGCAGTTTTCGGGGGGCTGGTAATTCACCCCTCCACTTT.

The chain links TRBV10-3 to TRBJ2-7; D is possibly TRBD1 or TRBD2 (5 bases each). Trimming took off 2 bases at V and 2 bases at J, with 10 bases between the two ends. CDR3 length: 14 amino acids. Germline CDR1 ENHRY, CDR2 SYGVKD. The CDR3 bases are TGTGCCATCAGTGAGGACAGCGGAACCTACGAGCAGTACTTC. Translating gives CAISEDSGTYEQYF.

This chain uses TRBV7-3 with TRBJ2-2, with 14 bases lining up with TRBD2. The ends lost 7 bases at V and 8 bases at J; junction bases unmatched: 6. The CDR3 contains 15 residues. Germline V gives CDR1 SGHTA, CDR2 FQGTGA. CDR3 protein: CASTPTSGRGGELFF. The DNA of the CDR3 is TGTGCCAGCACCCCGACTAGCGGGAGGGGTGGGGAGCTGTTTTTT.

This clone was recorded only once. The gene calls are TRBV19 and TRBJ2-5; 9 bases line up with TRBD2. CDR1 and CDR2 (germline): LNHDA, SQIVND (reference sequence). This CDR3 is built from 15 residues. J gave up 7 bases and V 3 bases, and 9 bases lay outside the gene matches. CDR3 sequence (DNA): TGTGCCAGTAGTATCTCTCAGCGGGAGGTCGGGACCCAGTACTTC. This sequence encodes CASSISQREVGTQYF. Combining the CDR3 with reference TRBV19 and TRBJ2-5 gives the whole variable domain DGGITQSPKYLFRKEGQNVTLSCEQNLNHDAMYWYRQDPGQGLRLIYYSQIVNDFQKGDIAEGYSVSREKKESFPLTVTSAQKNPTAFYLCASSISQREVGTQYFGPGTRLLVL.

The CDR3 region is CASSYGTGTYEQYF. In DNA, the CDR3 is TGTGCCAGCAGTTACGGGACAGGGACCTACGAGCAGTACTTC. The rearrangement links TRBV6-6 to TRBJ2-7; 9 bases agree with TRBD1. This CDR3 region has 14 residues. CDR1 and CDR2 (germline): MNHNY, SVGAGI (reference sequence). V lost 2 bases, J lost 2 bases, and 1 base stayed unmatched.

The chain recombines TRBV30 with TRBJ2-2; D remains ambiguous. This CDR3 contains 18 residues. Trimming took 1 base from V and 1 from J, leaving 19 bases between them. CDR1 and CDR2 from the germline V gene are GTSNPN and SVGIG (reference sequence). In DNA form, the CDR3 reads TGTGCCTGGAGTGACTCCCGCTGGACCGGTCGGAACACCGGGGAGCTGTTTTTT. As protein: CAWSDSRWTGRNTGELFF.

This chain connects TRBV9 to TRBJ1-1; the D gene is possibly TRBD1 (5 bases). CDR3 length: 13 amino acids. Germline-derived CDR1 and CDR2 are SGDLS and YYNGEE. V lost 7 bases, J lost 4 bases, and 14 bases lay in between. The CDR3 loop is CASGTQGATEAFF. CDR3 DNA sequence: TGTGCCAGCGGCACCCAGGGTGCCACTGAAGCTTTCTTT.

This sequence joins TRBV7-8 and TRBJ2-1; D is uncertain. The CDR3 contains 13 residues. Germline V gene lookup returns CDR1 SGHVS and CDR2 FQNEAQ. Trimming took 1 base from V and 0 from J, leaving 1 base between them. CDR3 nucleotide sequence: TGTGCCAGCAGCTTAGGCTCCTACAATGAGCAGTTCTTC. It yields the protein CASSLGSYNEQFF.

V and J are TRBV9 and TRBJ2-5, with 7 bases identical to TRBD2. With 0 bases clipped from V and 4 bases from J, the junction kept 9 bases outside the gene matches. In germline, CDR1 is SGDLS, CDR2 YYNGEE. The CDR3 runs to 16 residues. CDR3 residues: CASSVVGGSMGETQYF. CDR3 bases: TGTGCCAGCAGCGTAGTGGGCGGGAGTATGGGAGAGACCCAGTACTTC.

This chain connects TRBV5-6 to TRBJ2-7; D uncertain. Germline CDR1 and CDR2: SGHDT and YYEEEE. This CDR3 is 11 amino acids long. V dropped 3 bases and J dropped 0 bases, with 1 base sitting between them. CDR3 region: CASSYSYEQYF. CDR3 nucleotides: TGTGCCAGCAGCTACTCCTACGAGCAGTACTTC.

CDR3 nucleotide sequence: TGCGCCAGCAGCTTGACCGTCCTGACTAGCGGGATCGGCAATGAGCAGTTCTTC. Its protein product is CASSLTVLTSGIGNEQFF. The chain joins TRBV5-1 to TRBJ2-1, with 11 bases fitting TRBD2. V gave up 1 base and J gave up 6 bases; unmatched junction bases: 12. The germline gives CDR1 SGHRS, CDR2 YFSETQ. This CDR3 has 18 amino acids.

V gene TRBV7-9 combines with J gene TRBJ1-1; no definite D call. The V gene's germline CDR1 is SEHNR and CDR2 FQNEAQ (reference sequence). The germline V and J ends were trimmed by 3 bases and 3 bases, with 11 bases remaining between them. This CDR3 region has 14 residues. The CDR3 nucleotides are TGTGCCAGCAGCTTGGTTGATATGGACACTGAAGCTTTCTTT. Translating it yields CASSLVDMDTEAFF.

The CDR3 DNA follows: TGTGCCAGCAGTTTACAGGGACTACAAGAGACCCAGTACTTC. Translation gives CASSLQGLQETQYF. The chain couples TRBV28 to TRBJ2-5; 7 bases map to TRBD2. Per the germline V gene, CDR1 is MDHEN and CDR2 is SYDVKM. V was pared by 2 bases and J by 2 bases, with 2 bases of the junction left unmatched. There are 14 residues in the CDR3.

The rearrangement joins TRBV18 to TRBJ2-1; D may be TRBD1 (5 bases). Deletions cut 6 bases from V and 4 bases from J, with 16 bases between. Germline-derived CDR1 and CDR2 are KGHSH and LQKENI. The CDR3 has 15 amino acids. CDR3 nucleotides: TGTGCCAGCTCTCCGACAGCCTCGTCGTACAATGAGCAGTTCTTC. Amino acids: CASSPTASSYNEQFF.

In DNA form, the CDR3 reads TGTGCCAGCAGCCCCCGGACACTTTCCTACGAGCAGTACTTC. Translated: CASSPRTLSYEQYF. The chain links TRBV13 to TRBJ2-7; D might be TRBD1 (5 bases). V lost 5 bases to trimming and J lost 1 base, with 12 bases between them. The CDR3 runs 14 residues. Germline V CDR1 and CDR2: PRHDT, FYEKMQ (reference sequence).

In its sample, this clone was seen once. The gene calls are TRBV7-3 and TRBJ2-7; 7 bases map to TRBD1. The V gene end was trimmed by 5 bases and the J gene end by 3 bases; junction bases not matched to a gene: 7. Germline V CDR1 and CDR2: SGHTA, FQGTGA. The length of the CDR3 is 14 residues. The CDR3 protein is CASSPGQQFYEQYF. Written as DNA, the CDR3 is TGTGCCAGCAGCCCGGGACAGCAATTCTACGAGCAGTACTTC.

The CDR3 sequence: CASSKRTGWRTEAFF. CDR3 in DNA: TGTGCCAGCAGCAAAAGGACAGGGTGGAGGACTGAAGCTTTCTTT. The chain uses TRBV11-3 and TRBJ1-1, with 8 bases fitting TRBD1. Germline V gives CDR1 SGHNT, CDR2 YENEEA. There are 15 residues in the CDR3. The trim removed 5 bases at V and 5 bases at J, leaving 10 bases unmatched.